This TCR beta chain was sequenced during a study of blood T cell repertoires in COVID-19. Trimming cost V 3 bases and J 2 bases; bases outside gene matches: 3. The V gene's germline CDR1 is MGHRA and CDR2 YSYEKL. The CDR3 extends over 15 amino acids. The assay was immunoSEQ multiplex PCR, and TCRdb's table has in-frame clones only and misses some. The repertoire consists of more than 250,000 clones, with roughly 84% occurring once and the leading ten covering 1%. The sequence came from a man in his forties or fifties with active or convalescent COVID-19. The sample was peripheral blood. This chain joins TRBV4-1 and TRBJ2-3; TRBD2 matches 9 bases. The DNA for the CDR3 is TGCGCCAGCAGCCAGCGGGGGGGCGTCACAGATACGCAGTATTTT. Translated, it gives CASSQRGGVTDTQYF.